One and the same sample provided the 6 T cell receptor beta chains below, sequenced in a study of graft-versus-host responses after intestinal transplantation. Data came from immunoSEQ multiplex PCR; TCRdb stores just in-frame clones and leaves some out. This table holds tens of thousands of clones, less than 85% found once. The antigens these receptors bind are not known. Material: unstimulated CD4+ T cells sorted from spleen or lymph node cells, obtained before transplant. All receptors come from a human donor who was the organ donor for an intestinal transplant.

This chain connects TRBV7-8 to TRBJ2-1; TRBD2 might be the D (5 bases). This CDR3 has 18 amino acids. V was cut by 2 bases and J by 0 bases, with 17 bases left in between. CDR1 is SGHVS, CDR2 FQNEAQ, per germline. The CDR3 region has the DNA TGTGCCAGCAGCTTATGGGTAACGGGGAAGAGCTCCTACAATGAGCAGTTCTTC. It encodes CASSLWVTGKSSYNEQFF.

The rearrangement uses TRBV19 and TRBJ2-5; D is uncertain. The J call is in doubt because the DNA end fits TRBJ2-7 better. Germline assignment: CDR1 LNHDA and CDR2 SQIVND (reference sequence). The CDR3 loop spans 13 amino acids. In nucleotides, the CDR3 is TGTGCCAGTAGATCTTCCGGCAACTACGAGCAGTACTTC. Translating gives CASRSSGNYEQYF.

Regarding this clone: Other DNA sequences in this specimen translate into the identical CDR3. This chain joins TRBV6-6 and TRBJ2-5; a possible D gene is TRBD1 (6 bases). The V end was cut by 2 bases, the J end by 2 bases, with 6 bases between. The length of the CDR3 is 13 residues. The germline CDR1 and CDR2 sequences are MNHNY and SVGAGI (reference sequence). The CDR3 DNA is TGTGCCAGCAGTTACAGGGGGCAAGAGACCCAGTACTTC. This encodes CASSYRGQETQYF.

This clone was picked up a small number of times. The chain is built from TRBV11-2 and TRBJ2-5; 10 nucleotides line up with TRBD2. V gave up 3 bases and J gave up 5 bases; unmatched junction bases: 15. Germline lookup yields CDR1 SGHAT and CDR2 FQNNGV. This CDR3 has 18 amino acids. The DNA of the CDR3 is TGTGCCAGCAGCTTTAGACCCCGGACTAGCGGAGGGGGGGAGACCCAGTACTTC. Translating it yields CASSFRPRTSGGGETQYF.

V is TRBV10-1 and J is TRBJ1-6; D possibly corresponds to TRBD1 (5 bases). The CDR3 spans 13 residues. The ends were cut back, 5 bases at V and 4 bases at J, with 6 bases in the middle. CDR1 is WNHNN and CDR2 is SYGVQD in the germline V gene (reference sequence). CDR3 nucleotides: TGCGCCAGCAGTCAGGGTTATAATTCACCCCTCCACTTT. Translating it yields CASSQGYNSPLHF.

The genes are TRBV7-2 and TRBJ2-2; 9 bases align to TRBD2. Germline-derived CDR1 and CDR2 are SGHTA and FQGNSA. This CDR3 is 15 amino acids long. Trimming at V came to 2 bases and at J to 6 bases, leaving 4 bases not matched to a gene. In DNA form, the CDR3 reads TGTGCCAGCAGCTTATGGCGGGGGGGCCCCGGGGAGCTGTTTTTT. Translating it yields CASSLWRGGPGELFF.